Described below is a single T cell receptor (beta chain) sequence and its context. Residents of 24 US areas, aged roughly 18 to 89 years, made up the participants. Two negative PCRs, clearance, or symptom resolution were required of recovered Cohort 3 donors. This sample was included in a study of blood T cell repertoires in COVID-19. Study-level information: Specimens from acute and convalescent COVID-19 originated in the United States, Italy and Spain.

Original data processing: It was from reference gene primer amplification that nucleated cell counts were estimated. TCRdb's copy holds only in-frame clones and misses some; the assay was immunoSEQ multiplex PCR. Clone size and V and J calls were adopted from that table, with D and trimming inferred from the DNA. The sample holds roughly 170,000 clones, 75% to 90% seen once. CDR1 SGHRS and CDR2 YFSETQ come from the germline V gene. The CDR3 extends over 16 amino acids. The junction had 5 bases not matched to a gene; V was cut back by 4 bases and J by 2 bases. The sample consisted of PBMCs or T cells enriched from blood (not recorded which). The chain links TRBV5-1 to TRBJ2-6, with TRBD1 matching 8 bases. This clonotype was sampled from a woman between 50 and 59 years old who had recovered from COVID-19. The CDR3 reads CASSRGQVTGANVLTF. Written as DNA, the CDR3 is TGCGCCAGCAGCAGGGGACAGGTAACTGGGGCCAACGTCCTGACTTTC. The complete variable domain, with remaining parts taken from reference TRBV5-1 and TRBJ2-6, reads KAGVTQTPRYLIKTRGQQVTLSCSPISGHRSVSWYQQTPGQGLQFLFEYFSETQRNKGNFPGRFSGRQFSNSRSEMNVSTLELGDSALYLCASSRGQVTGANVLTFGAGSRLTVL.